Listed below are T cell receptor beta chains from one sample, sequenced in a study of molecular identifiers for immune sequencing clone quantification. From the PCR reads, TCRdb called clonotypes with MiXCR, one entry per CDR3 protein. The sample lists 8,800 or so distinct CDR3 sequences, just under 20% occurring once. Sequenced input: naive CD8+ T cells from blood, with Jurkat cell RNA spiked in. The receptors here all came from a human donor in good health. Some libraries in this study had Jurkat cell RNA spiked in. CDR3s include the opening cysteine and the closing phenylalanine or tryptophan. The D gene is left open where the match is weak. For some rows the clone size is stated as once, few or many, or as a class when expanded; others skip it.

abundance: many
v_gene: TRBV7-9
j_gene: TRBJ2-7
d_gene: NA
CDR3nt: TGTGCCAGCAGCTTTAGGATGTCTTCGGGAGAGCAGTACTTC
CDR3aa: CASSFRMSSGEQYF

abundance: medium-sized
v_gene: TRBV6-5
j_gene: TRBJ2-3
d_gene: NA
CDR3nt: TGTGCCAGCAGTCCCATAATTAGAGATACGCAGTATTTT
CDR3aa: CASSPIIRDTQYF

abundance: NA
v_gene: TRBV7-6
j_gene: TRBJ2-3
d_gene: TRBD2
CDR3nt: TGTGCCAGCAGCTGGACTAGCGGGAGCACAGATACGCAGTATTTT
CDR3aa: CASSWTSGSTDTQYF

abundance: medium-sized
v_gene: TRBV7-9
j_gene: TRBJ2-3
d_gene: NA
CDR3nt: TGTGCCAGCCGGGGGTACAGACTCACAGATACGCAGTATTTT
CDR3aa: CASRGYRLTDTQYF

abundance: many
v_gene: TRBV11-2
j_gene: TRBJ2-3
d_gene: TRBD2
CDR3nt: TGTGCCAGCAGCTTAGTGGCCGGGGCTAGCGGTGGAGGGTCAGATACGCAGTATTTT
CDR3aa: CASSLVAGASGGGSDTQYF

abundance: many
v_gene: TRBV12-5
j_gene: TRBJ2-1
d_gene: NA
CDR3nt: TGTGCTAGTGCCCCGGCCGGCGGAGACAATGAGCAGTTCTTC
CDR3aa: CASAPAGGDNEQFF

abundance: many
v_gene: TRBV5-5
j_gene: TRBJ2-7
d_gene: TRBD1
CDR3nt: TGTGCCAGCAGCTTCAGGACAGGGTCCTACGAGCAGTACTTC
CDR3aa: CASSFRTGSYEQYF

abundance: NA
v_gene: TRBV4-3
j_gene: TRBJ2-7
d_gene: NA
CDR3nt: TGCGCCAGCGGCCCAGATTGGAGCGGGTCCTACGAGCAGTACTTC
CDR3aa: CASGPDWSGSYEQYF

abundance: many
v_gene: TRBV5-3
j_gene: TRBJ2-7
d_gene: NA
CDR3nt: TGTGCCAGCTCTGCCGACTGGGGGGGCTATGAACAGTACTTC
CDR3aa: CASSADWGGYEQYF

abundance: medium-sized
v_gene: TRBV9
j_gene: TRBJ1-2
d_gene: NA
CDR3nt: TGTGCCAGCAGCGTAGGAGTTACACTTTATTATGGCTACACCTTC
CDR3aa: CASSVGVTLYYGYTF

abundance: medium-sized
v_gene: TRBV6-5
j_gene: TRBJ2-3
d_gene: NA
CDR3nt: TGTGCCAGCGTGGATCAGGGGCAGACAGATACGCAGTATTTT
CDR3aa: CASVDQGQTDTQYF

abundance: medium-sized
v_gene: TRBV5-1
j_gene: TRBJ2-3
d_gene: TRBD1
CDR3nt: TGCGCCAGCAGCTTCGGACAGGCTGGCACAGATACGCAGTATTTT
CDR3aa: CASSFGQAGTDTQYF

abundance: medium-sized
v_gene: TRBV7-7
j_gene: TRBJ2-2
d_gene: NA
CDR3nt: TGTGCCAGCAGCCCGGGGTTCGGGAACACCGGGGAGCTGTTTTTT
CDR3aa: CASSPGFGNTGELFF

abundance: many
v_gene: TRBV27
j_gene: TRBJ2-5
d_gene: NA
CDR3nt: TGTGCCAGCAGTTTCGGGGAAGAGACCCAGTACTTC
CDR3aa: CASSFGEETQYF

abundance: NA
v_gene: TRBV28
j_gene: TRBJ2-7
d_gene: NA
CDR3nt: TGTGCCAGCAGTCCTTCCCGGGGCTTGGTCCACGAGCAGTACTTC
CDR3aa: CASSPSRGLVHEQYF

abundance: medium-sized
v_gene: TRBV19
j_gene: TRBJ2-5
d_gene: NA
CDR3nt: TGTGCCAGTAGCGCAAACCCGGGATATCTCGGAGAGACCCAGTACTTC
CDR3aa: CASSANPGYLGETQYF

abundance: medium-sized
v_gene: TRBV6-1
j_gene: TRBJ2-3
d_gene: TRBD1
CDR3nt: TGTGCCAGCAGTACACGGACAGGGGGCCACACAGATACGCAGTATTTT
CDR3aa: CASSTRTGGHTDTQYF